Following are 21 T cell receptor beta chains from one sample sequenced in a study of spatial heterogeneity in lung cancer. Described time point: sample taken at primary tumor resection. In TCRdb, the 5' RACE reads were re-called with MiXCR into one record per CDR3 protein. The data show 300 or so distinct CDR3 sequences, approximately 11% seen once. Specimen: normal lung tissue next to the tumor, collected at surgery. The source is a male donor with early-stage non-small cell lung cancer.

This clonotype is large (0.1 to 1%) by share. Because the library targeted alpha chains, this beta chain is an off-target read whose size means little. V usage is TRBV6-6 and J usage is TRBJ2-7; 7 positions match TRBD1. The CDR3 sequence is 14 residues long. Germline loops: CDR1 MNHNY, CDR2 SVGAGI (reference sequence). The V gene end was trimmed by 6 bases and the J gene end by 9 bases; junction bases not matched to a gene: 14. CDR3 nucleotide sequence: TGTGCCAGCAGCCTCGGACCAGACAGGGACAGGCAGTACTTC. Its protein is CASSLGPDRDRQYF.

This clonotype is classed as large. The library was built for alpha chains, so this beta chain is an off-target read and its size means little. J is TRBJ2-5 and V is TRBV7-6; 7 nucleotides match TRBD2. CDR1 and CDR2 from the germline V gene are SGHVS and FNYEAQ. J was trimmed by 2 bases and V by 2 bases; bases with no gene match: 2. This CDR3 has 14 amino acids. CDR3 region: CASSLSLAQETQYF. The CDR3 DNA sequence: TGTGCCAGCAGCTTATCACTAGCGCAAGAGACCCAGTACTTC. Based on the CDR3 plus reference TRBV7-6 and TRBJ2-5, the full variable domain is GAGVSQSPRYKVTKRGQDVALRCDPISGHVSLYWYRQALGQGPEFLTYFNYEAQQDKSGLPNDRFSAERPEGSISTLTIQRTEQRDSAMYRCASSLSLAQETQYFGPGTRLLVL.

This clonotype is large within its sample. This beta chain represents an off-target read in a library built for alpha chains; its size is of limited meaning. The chain couples TRBV6-5 to TRBJ2-5; the D gene could be TRBD1 or TRBD2 (6 bases each). V was cut by 8 bases and J by 1 base, with 11 bases left in between. CDR1 is MNHEY, CDR2 SVGAGI, per germline. This CDR3 is 13 amino acids long. The CDR3 DNA reads TGTGCCAGCGCCCGGGGGCCCCAAGAGACCCAGTACTTC. Amino acid sequence: CASARGPQETQYF.

Of note for this clonotype: Since it is a stray read in a library aimed at alpha chains, this beta chain has a size that is not meaningful. J is TRBJ2-5 and V is TRBV5-6, with D unclear. Germline V gene lookup returns CDR1 SGHDT and CDR2 YYEEEE. V dropped 4 bases and J dropped 5 bases, with 12 bases sitting between them. This CDR3 comprises 13 residues. The CDR3 sequence is CASSLDIRETQYF. The CDR3 DNA follows: TGTGCCAGCAGCCTAGACATCCGGGAGACCCAGTACTTC.

This clonotype was picked up a small number of times. The library was built for alpha chains, so this beta chain is an off-target read and its size means little. V and J are TRBV7-2 and TRBJ1-1; the match to TRBD1 covers 8 bases. Losses at the gene ends were 5 bases for V and 6 bases for J; bases not matched to a gene: 5. This CDR3 is 13 amino acids long. In germline, CDR1 is SGHTA, CDR2 FQGNSA. CDR3 sequence: CASSPGQGAEAFF. In nucleotides, the CDR3 is TGTGCCAGCAGCCCTGGACAGGGTGCTGAAGCTTTCTTT.

This clonotype is judged medium-sized (0.01 to 0.1%). The library was designed around alpha chains, so this beta chain is a stray read whose abundance carries little weight. The chain joins TRBV18 to TRBJ2-7; 7 nucleotides agree with TRBD1. There are 14 residues in the CDR3. Germline V gene lookup returns CDR1 KGHSH and CDR2 LQKENI. After removal of 3 bases from V and 8 bases from J, the junction contained 10 bases not matched to a gene. The DNA of the CDR3 is TGTGCCAGCTCACCCGACCCTGAGACAGGGAAGCAGTACTTC. It yields the protein CASSPDPETGKQYF.

This clonotype is large within its sample. For a library built for alpha chains, this beta chain is a stray read; little rests on its size. CDR3 amino acids: CASSKQSNQPQHF. CDR3 nucleotide sequence: TGCGCCAGCAGTAAACAGAGCAATCAGCCCCAGCATTTT. The V and J genes are TRBV4-1 and TRBJ1-5; the D is unclear. V lost 6 bases, J lost 1 base, and 7 bases lay in between. CDR1 is MGHRA, CDR2 YSYEKL, per germline. CDR3 length: 13 residues.

This clonotype is judged large. This beta chain is a stray sequence in a library constructed for alpha chains; its clone size is not meaningful. The chain employs TRBV11-2 and TRBJ2-7; D is undetermined. Trimming removed 0 bases from V and 0 bases from J, with 3 bases in between. CDR3 length: 13 residues. Germline V CDR1 and CDR2: SGHAT, FQNNGV. CDR3 in amino acids: CASSLDNSYEQYF. The DNA for the CDR3 is TGTGCCAGCAGCTTAGATAACTCCTACGAGCAGTACTTC.

On this clonotype itself: The library was prepared for alpha chains; this beta chain is a stray read, so its frequency means little. The chain joins TRBV12-3 or TRBV12-4 to TRBJ2-2; D unresolved. V dropped 3 bases and J dropped 5 bases, with 7 bases sitting between them. There are 13 residues in the CDR3. The CDR3 nucleotides are TGTGCCAGCAGTTTGTCCCTAACCGGGGAGCTGTTTTTT. It yields the protein CASSLSLTGELFF.

This clonotype is judged large. This beta chain was picked up by a library intended for alpha chains and is off target, so its count carries little meaning. V and J are TRBV24-1 and TRBJ2-1; 7 bases match TRBD1. With V trimmed by 1 base and J by 3 bases, 5 bases remained unmatched. The CDR3 is 16 residues long. Per germline, CDR1 KGHDR and CDR2 SFDVKD. CDR3 nucleotides: TGTGCCACCAGTGATTTTAAGGGGGCCGACTACAATGAGCAGTTCTTC. It translates to CATSDFKGADYNEQFF.

With respect to this clonotype: This beta chain appears as a stray read in a library generated for alpha chains; its size is not informative. The V gene is TRBV6-5, the J gene TRBJ2-1; tentative D call: TRBD2 (5 bases). The V gene's germline CDR1 is MNHEY and CDR2 SVGAGI. The CDR3 has 14 amino acids. V was clipped by 5 bases and J by 8 bases, with 16 bases between them. For the CDR3, the DNA is TGTGCCAGCAGTCCCCTTTTGGCGGGCGATGAGCAGTTCTTC. It is translated as CASSPLLAGDEQFF.

Comments on this clonotype: This beta chain is a stray read from a library made for alpha chains; its abundance is not meaningful. The chain carries TRBV7-2 and TRBJ2-1, with D maybe TRBD2 (7 bases). Germline-derived CDR1 and CDR2 are SGHTA and FQGNSA. The CDR3 extends over 16 amino acids. Trimming took 5 bases from V and 5 from J, leaving 19 bases between them. The CDR3 nucleotides read TGTGCCAGCAGCCCATCCCTGGGCGGGGGCCACAATGAGCAGTTCTTC. It yields the protein CASSPSLGGGHNEQFF.

Worth noting for this clonotype: This beta chain turned up in a library designed for alpha chains; as an off-target read, its abundance says little. The V gene is TRBV2, the J gene TRBJ2-2; no clear D gene. This CDR3 has 14 residues. V shed 4 bases and J shed 7 bases, with 13 bases lying between them. The germline V gene has CDR1 SNHLY and CDR2 FYNNEI. The CDR3, as DNA: TGTGCCAGCAGTGCCTCCCCTAGTTACGGGGAGCTGTTTTTT. Translated: CASSASPSYGELFF.

Concerning this clonotype itself: For a library built for alpha chains, this beta chain is a stray read; little rests on its size. V usage is TRBV11-3 and J usage is TRBJ2-2, with D perhaps matching TRBD2 (6 bases). The CDR3 has 14 amino acids. V lost 6 bases and J lost 1, with 9 bases in between. Germline CDR1 is SGHNT and CDR2 is YENEEA. CDR3 residues: CASREGLNTGELFF. CDR3 nucleotides: TGTGCCAGCAGGGAGGGTCTGAACACCGGGGAGCTGTTTTTT.

To note about this clonotype: The library was prepared for alpha chains; this beta chain is a stray read, so its frequency means little. J is TRBJ2-5 and V is TRBV9, with unresolved D. Germline V CDR1 and CDR2: SGDLS, YYNGEE. V lost 0 bases and J 0 bases, leaving 9 bases between the germline ends. CDR3 size: 15 residues. Here the CDR3 reads CASSVASAYQETQYF. CDR3 in DNA: TGTGCCAGCAGCGTAGCTTCGGCGTACCAAGAGACCCAGTACTTC.

This clonotype was observed a handful of times. This beta chain slipped into a library made for alpha chains as a stray read, so its size is not meaningful. The rearrangement links TRBV10-3 to TRBJ2-2, with D unclear. The CDR3 contains 13 residues. Trimming took 10 bases from V and 6 from J, leaving 15 bases between them. Germline loops: CDR1 ENHRY, CDR2 SYGVKD. The CDR3 sequence: CATHSSSPGELFF. In DNA, the CDR3 is TGTGCCACCCATTCATCAAGCCCCGGGGAGCTGTTTTTT.

This clonotype was detected a few times. This beta chain is an off-target read within a library intended for alpha chains, so its frequency means little. This chain joins TRBV7-9 and TRBJ1-1; unclear D gene. The CDR3 loop spans 11 amino acids. V was clipped by 5 bases and J by 3 bases, with 4 bases between them. Germline CDR1 SEHNR, CDR2 FQNEAQ (reference sequence). This CDR3 is CASSLDTEAFF. The CDR3 bases are TGTGCCAGCAGCCTCGACACTGAAGCTTTCTTT.

Points on this clonotype: The library was built for alpha chains, so this beta chain is an off-target read and its size means little. V and J are TRBV28 and TRBJ2-6, with 8 bases matching TRBD1. The V and J ends lost 6 bases and 8 bases, in that order; junction bases with no gene match: 3. CDR1 and CDR2 from the germline V gene are MDHEN and SYDVKM. CDR3 length: 13 residues. The CDR3 DNA is TGTGCCAGCAGCCACAGGGGGACCAACGTCCTGACTTTC. Protein product: CASSHRGTNVLTF.

This clonotype was seen a few times. The library was built for alpha chains, so this beta chain is an off-target read and its size means little. The V call is TRBV4-1, the J call TRBJ2-7, with 7 bases lining up with TRBD1. This CDR3 spans 13 amino acids. The germline V gene encodes CDR1 MGHRA and CDR2 YSYEKL. Trimming cost V 4 bases and J 2 bases; bases outside gene matches: 2. The CDR3 loop reads CASSRDRAYEQYF. CDR3 DNA: TGCGCCAGCAGCCGGGACAGAGCCTACGAGCAGTACTTC.

This clonotype qualifies as large. This beta chain is a stray sequence in a library constructed for alpha chains; its clone size is not meaningful. CDR3 DNA: TGCGCCAGCAGCCAAGGGAAGGTATTCCCAGATACGCAGTATTTT. Translating gives CASSQGKVFPDTQYF. The rearrangement uses TRBV4-1 and TRBJ2-3; D ambiguous. V lost 1 base and J 4 bases, leaving 12 bases between the germline ends. CDR1 is MGHRA, CDR2 YSYEKL, per germline. The CDR3 extends over 15 amino acids.

In its sample, this clonotype ranks as large. This beta chain slipped into a library made for alpha chains as a stray read, so its size is not meaningful. The chain combines TRBV4-2 with TRBJ1-2, with D perhaps TRBD1 (6 bases). The germline V gene has CDR1 LGHNA and CDR2 YNFKEQ. The ends were cut back, 0 bases at V and 5 bases at J, with 16 bases in the middle. The CDR3 has 16 amino acids. In nucleotides, the CDR3 is TGTGCCAGCAGCCAAGATGGGGCAGGGGAAGAGTATGGCTACACCTTC. Its protein product is CASSQDGAGEEYGYTF.